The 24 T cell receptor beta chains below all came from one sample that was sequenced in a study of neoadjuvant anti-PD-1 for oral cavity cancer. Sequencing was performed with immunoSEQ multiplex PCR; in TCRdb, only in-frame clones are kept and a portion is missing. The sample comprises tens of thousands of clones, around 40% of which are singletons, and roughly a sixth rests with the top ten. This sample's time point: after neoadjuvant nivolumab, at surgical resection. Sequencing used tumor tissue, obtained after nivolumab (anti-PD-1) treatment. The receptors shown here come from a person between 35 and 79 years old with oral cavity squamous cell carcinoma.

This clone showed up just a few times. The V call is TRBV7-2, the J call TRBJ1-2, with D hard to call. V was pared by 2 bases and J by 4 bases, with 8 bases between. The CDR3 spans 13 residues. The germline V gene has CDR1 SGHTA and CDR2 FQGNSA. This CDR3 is CASSLPFSYGYTF. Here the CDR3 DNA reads TGTGCCAGCAGCTTACCGTTTTCCTATGGCTACACCTTC.

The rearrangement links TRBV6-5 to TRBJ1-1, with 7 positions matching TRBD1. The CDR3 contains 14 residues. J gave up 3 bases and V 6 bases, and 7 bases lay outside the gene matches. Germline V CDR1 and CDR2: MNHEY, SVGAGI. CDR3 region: CASSRQGFDTEAFF. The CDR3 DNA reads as TGTGCCAGCAGCCGACAGGGTTTCGACACTGAAGCTTTCTTT.

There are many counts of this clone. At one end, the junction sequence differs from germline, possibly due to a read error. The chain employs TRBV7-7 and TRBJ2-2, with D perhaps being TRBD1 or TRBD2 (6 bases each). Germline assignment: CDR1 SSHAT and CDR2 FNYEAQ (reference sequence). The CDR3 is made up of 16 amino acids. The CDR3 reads CASSLFAGTNTGELFF. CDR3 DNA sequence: TGTGCTAGCAGCTTATTCGCGGGGACAAACACCGGGGAGCTGTTTTTT.

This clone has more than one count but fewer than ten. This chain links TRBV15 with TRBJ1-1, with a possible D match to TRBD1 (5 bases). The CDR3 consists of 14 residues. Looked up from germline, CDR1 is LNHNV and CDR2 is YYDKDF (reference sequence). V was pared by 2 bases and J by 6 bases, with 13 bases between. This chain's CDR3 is CATSRQGISAEAFF. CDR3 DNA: TGTGCCACCAGCAGACAGGGAATATCGGCTGAAGCTTTCTTT.

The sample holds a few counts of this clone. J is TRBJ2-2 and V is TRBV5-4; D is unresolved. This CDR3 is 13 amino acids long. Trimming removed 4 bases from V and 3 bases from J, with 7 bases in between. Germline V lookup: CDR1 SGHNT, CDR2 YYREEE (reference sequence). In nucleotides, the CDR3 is TGTGCCAGCAGCCGTACATACACCGGGGAGCTGTTTTTT. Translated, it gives CASSRTYTGELFF.

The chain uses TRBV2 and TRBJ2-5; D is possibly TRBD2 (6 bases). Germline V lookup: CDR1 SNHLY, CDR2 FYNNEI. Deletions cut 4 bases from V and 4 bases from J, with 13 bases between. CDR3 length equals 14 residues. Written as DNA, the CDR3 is TGTGCCAGCAGTGGTTGGGAGGATGGAGAGACCCAGTACTTC. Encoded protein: CASSGWEDGETQYF. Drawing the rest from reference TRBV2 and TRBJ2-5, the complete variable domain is EPEVTQTPSHQVTQMGQEVILRCVPISNHLYFYWYRQILGQKVEFLVSFYNNEISEKSEIFDDQFSVERPDGSNFTLKIRSTKLEDSAMYFCASSGWEDGETQYFGPGTRLLVL.

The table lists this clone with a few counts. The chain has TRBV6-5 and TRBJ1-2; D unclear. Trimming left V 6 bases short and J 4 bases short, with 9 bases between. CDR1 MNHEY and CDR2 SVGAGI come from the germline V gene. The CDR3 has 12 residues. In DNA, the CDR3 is TGTGCCAGCAGCGGACTTTCCTATGGCTACACCTTC. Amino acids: CASSGLSYGYTF.

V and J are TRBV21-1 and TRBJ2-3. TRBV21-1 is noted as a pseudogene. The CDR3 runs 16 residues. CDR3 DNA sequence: TGTGCCAGCAGGGAAGGTGGGGACGGGGGCACAGATACGCAGTATTTT. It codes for CASREGGDGGTDTQYF.

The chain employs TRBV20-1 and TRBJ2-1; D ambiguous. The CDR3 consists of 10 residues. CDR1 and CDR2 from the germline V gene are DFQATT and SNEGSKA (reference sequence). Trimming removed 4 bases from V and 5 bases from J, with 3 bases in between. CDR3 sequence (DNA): TGCAGTGCTAAGAACAATGAGCAGTTCTTC. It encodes CSAKNNEQFF.

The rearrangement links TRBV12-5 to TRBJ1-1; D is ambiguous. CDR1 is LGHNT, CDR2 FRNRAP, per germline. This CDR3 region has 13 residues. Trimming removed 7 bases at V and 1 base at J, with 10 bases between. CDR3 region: CASALRSNTEAFF. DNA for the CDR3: TGTGCTAGTGCCCTCAGGTCGAACACTGAAGCTTTCTTT.

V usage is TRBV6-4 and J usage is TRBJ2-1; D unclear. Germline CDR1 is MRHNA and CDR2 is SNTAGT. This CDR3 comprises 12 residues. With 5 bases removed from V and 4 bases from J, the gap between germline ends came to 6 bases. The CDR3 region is CASSSAYNEQFF. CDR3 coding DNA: TGTGCCAGCAGTTCCGCGTACAATGAGCAGTTCTTC.

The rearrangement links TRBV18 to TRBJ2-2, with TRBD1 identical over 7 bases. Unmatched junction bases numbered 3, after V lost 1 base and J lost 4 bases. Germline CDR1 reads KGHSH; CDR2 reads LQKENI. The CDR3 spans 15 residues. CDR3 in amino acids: CASSPRQGGTGELFF. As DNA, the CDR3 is TGTGCCAGCTCACCACGACAGGGCGGCACCGGGGAGCTGTTTTTT. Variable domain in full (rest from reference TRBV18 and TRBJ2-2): NAGVMQNPRHLVRRRGQEARLRCSPMKGHSHVYWYRQLPEEGLKFMVYLQKENIIDESGMPKERFSAEFPKEGPSILRIQQVVRGDSAAYFCASSPRQGGTGELFFGEGSRLTVL.

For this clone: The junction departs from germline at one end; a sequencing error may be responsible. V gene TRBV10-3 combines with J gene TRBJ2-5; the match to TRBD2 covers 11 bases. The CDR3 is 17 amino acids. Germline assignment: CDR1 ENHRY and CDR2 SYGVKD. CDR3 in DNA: TGTGCCATCAGTGAGTACTCGACTAGCGGGGTCCAAAAGACCCAGTACTTC. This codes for CAISEYSTSGVQKTQYF.

CDR3 nucleotides: TGTGCCAGCAGCTCTTGGACCGGGACTTCATACGAGCAGTACTTC. Its translation is CASSSWTGTSYEQYF. The chain uses TRBV7-9 and TRBJ2-7, with a possible D match to TRBD2 (6 bases). The CDR3 has 15 residues. Germline assignment: CDR1 SEHNR and CDR2 FQNEAQ (reference sequence). The V and J ends lost 4 bases and 4 bases respectively, with 17 bases between them.

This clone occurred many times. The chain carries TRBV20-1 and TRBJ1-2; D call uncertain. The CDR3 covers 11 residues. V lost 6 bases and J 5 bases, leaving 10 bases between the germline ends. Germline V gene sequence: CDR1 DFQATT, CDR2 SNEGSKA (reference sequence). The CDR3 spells CSANGRYGYTF. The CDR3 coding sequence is TGCAGTGCGAACGGTCGTTATGGCTACACCTTC.

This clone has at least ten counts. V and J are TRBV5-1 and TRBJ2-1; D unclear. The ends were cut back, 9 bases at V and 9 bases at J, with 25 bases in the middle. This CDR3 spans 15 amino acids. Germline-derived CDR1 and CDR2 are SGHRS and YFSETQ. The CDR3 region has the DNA TGCGCCACCCAGTTGGCAGCAGATCCCGGTCGTGAGCAGTTCTTC. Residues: CATQLAADPGREQFF.

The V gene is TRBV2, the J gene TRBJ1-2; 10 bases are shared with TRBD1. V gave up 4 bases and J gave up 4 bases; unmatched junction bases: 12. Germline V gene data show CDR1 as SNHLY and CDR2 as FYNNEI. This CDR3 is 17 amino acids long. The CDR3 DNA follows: TGTGCCAGCAGTGTAATTGGAGGGACAGGGGTTAGCTATGGCTACACCTTC. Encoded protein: CASSVIGGTGVSYGYTF. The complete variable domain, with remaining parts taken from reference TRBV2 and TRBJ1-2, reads EPEVTQTPSHQVTQMGQEVILRCVPISNHLYFYWYRQILGQKVEFLVSFYNNEISEKSEIFDDQFSVERPDGSNFTLKIRSTKLEDSAMYFCASSVIGGTGVSYGYTFGSGTRLTVV.

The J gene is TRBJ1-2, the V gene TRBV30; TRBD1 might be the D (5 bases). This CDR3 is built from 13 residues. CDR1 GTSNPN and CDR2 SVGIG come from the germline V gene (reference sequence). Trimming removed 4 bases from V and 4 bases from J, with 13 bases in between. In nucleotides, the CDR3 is TGTGCCTGGACTATGACAGCTACCTATGGCTACACCTTC. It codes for CAWTMTATYGYTF.

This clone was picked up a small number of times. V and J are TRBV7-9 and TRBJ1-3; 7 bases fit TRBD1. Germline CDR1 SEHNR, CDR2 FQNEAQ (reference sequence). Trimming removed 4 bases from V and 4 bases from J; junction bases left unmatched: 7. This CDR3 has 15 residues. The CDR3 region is CASSSQGSGGNTIYF. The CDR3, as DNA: TGTGCCAGCAGCTCACAGGGGTCTGGAGGAAACACCATATATTTT.

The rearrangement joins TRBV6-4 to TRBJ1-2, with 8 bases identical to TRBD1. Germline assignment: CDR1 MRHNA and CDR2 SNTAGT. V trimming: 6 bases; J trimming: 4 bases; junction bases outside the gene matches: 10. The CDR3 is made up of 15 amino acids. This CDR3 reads CASRLQGEGAYGYTF. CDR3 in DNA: TGTGCCAGCAGGCTACAGGGGGAAGGGGCCTATGGCTACACCTTC.

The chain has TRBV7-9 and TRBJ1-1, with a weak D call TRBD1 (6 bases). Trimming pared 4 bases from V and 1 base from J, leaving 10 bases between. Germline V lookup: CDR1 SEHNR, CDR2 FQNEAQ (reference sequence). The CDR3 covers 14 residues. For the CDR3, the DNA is TGTGCCAGCAGCTCAGGGGTGGGGAACACTGAAGCTTTCTTT. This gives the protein CASSSGVGNTEAFF.

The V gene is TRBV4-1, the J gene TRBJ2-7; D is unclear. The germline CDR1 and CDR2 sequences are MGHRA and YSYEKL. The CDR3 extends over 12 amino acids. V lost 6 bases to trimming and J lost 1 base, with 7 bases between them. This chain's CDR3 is CASSGMSYEQYF. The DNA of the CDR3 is TGCGCCAGCAGTGGAATGTCCTACGAGCAGTACTTC.

The CDR3 DNA reads as TGCAGCGTGGGGCTGGATGGAGATACGCAGTATTTT. Translated: CSVGLDGDTQYF. The chain combines TRBV29-1 with TRBJ2-3; TRBD1 might be the D (5 bases). This CDR3 spans 12 amino acids. In germline, CDR1 is SQVTM, CDR2 ANQGSEA. Trimming took off 6 bases at V and 5 bases at J, with 12 bases between the two ends.

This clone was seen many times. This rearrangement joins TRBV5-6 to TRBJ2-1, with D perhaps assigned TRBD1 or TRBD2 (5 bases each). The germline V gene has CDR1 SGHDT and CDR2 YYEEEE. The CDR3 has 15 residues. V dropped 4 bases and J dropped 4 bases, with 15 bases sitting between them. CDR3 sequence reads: CASSRAGTHYNEQFF. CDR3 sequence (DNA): TGTGCCAGCAGCCGAGCCGGGACCCATTACAATGAGCAGTTCTTC. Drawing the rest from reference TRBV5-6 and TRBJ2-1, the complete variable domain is DAGVTQSPTHLIKTRGQQVTLRCSPKSGHDTVSWYQQALGQGPQFIFQYYEEEERQRGNFPDRFSGHQFPNYSSELNVNALLLGDSALYLCASSRAGTHYNEQFFGPGTRLTVL.